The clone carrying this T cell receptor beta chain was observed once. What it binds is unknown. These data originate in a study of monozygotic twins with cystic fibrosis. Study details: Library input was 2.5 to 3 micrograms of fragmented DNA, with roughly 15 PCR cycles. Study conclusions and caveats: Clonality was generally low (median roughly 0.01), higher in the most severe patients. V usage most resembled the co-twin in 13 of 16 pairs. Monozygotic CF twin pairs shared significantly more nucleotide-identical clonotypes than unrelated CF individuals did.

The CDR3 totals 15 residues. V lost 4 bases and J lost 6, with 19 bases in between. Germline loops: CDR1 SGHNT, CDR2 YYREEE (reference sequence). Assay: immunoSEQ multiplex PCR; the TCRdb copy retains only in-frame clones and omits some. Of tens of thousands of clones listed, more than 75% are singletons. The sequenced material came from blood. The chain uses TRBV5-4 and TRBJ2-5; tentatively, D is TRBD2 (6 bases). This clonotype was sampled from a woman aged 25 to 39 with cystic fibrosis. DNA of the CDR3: TGTGCCAGCAGCAGGGGCGGGACTGACAAGAAGACCCAGTACTTC. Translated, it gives CASSRGGTDKKTQYF.